Listed here are 10 T cell receptor beta chains from one sample, sequenced in a study of cytotoxic CD8 clonotypes in ibrutinib-treated CLL. Sequenced by immunoSEQ multiplex PCR; TCRdb stores in-frame clones only, minus some. Seen here are 85,000 or so clones, about 76% observed once, and the top ten hold roughly 4.8%. Sequencing used PBMCs, obtained after 12 months of ibrutinib treatment. The receptors were gathered from a human donor with chronic lymphocytic leukemia.

This clone was observed at least ten times. The chain joins TRBV7-2 to TRBJ2-2, with D perhaps TRBD1 or TRBD2 (7 bases each). The germline V gene encodes CDR1 SGHTA and CDR2 FQGNSA. Trimming took off 5 bases at V and 6 bases at J, with 16 bases between the two ends. The CDR3 has 15 amino acids. CDR3 loop: CASSQGGYSAGELFF. CDR3 DNA sequence: TGTGCCAGCAGCCAGGGGGGGTATAGCGCCGGGGAGCTGTTTTTT.

The CDR3 DNA reads as TGCGCCAGCAGGATGGAGGGGGCAACCGGGGAGCTGTTTTTT. Amino acid sequence: CASRMEGATGELFF. This chain connects TRBV5-1 to TRBJ2-2; a weak D match, TRBD1 (7 bases). Germline CDR1 reads SGHRS; CDR2 reads YFSETQ. V lost 5 bases to trimming and J lost 5 bases, with 13 bases between them. The CDR3 contains 14 residues.

This clone was detected a few times. The chain recombines TRBV10-3 with TRBJ2-7; TRBD2 agrees at 12 bases. Germline assignment: CDR1 ENHRY and CDR2 SYGVKD. Trimming cost V 11 bases and J 0 bases; bases outside gene matches: 5. This CDR3 has 14 amino acids. The CDR3 sequence is CAVKTSGGSYEQYF. The CDR3 region has the DNA TGTGCCGTCAAGACTAGCGGGGGCTCCTACGAGCAGTACTTC.

This chain links TRBV30 with TRBJ2-1; D possibly corresponds to TRBD2 (5 bases). CDR1 is GTSNPN and CDR2 is SVGIG in the germline V gene (reference sequence). This CDR3 region has 12 residues. Trimming pared 4 bases from V and 9 bases from J, leaving 13 bases between. The CDR3 protein is CAWTKSGPEQFF. DNA of the CDR3: TGTGCCTGGACGAAGAGCGGACCTGAGCAGTTCTTC.

The J gene is TRBJ2-4, the V gene TRBV11-2; TRBD2 is a possible D gene (6 bases). This CDR3 is built from 14 residues. Per the germline V gene, CDR1 is SGHAT and CDR2 is FQNNGV. Trimming shortened V by 1 base and J by 13 bases, and 17 bases separated the two germline ends. The CDR3 here is CASSLGEARSDQYF. CDR3 nucleotide sequence: TGTGCCAGCAGCTTAGGGGAGGCCCGCTCAGACCAGTACTTC.

The CDR3 DNA follows: TGTGCCAGCAGCTCTAGCGGGTACTCCACAGATACGCAGTATTTT. Residues: CASSSSGYSTDTQYF. The V call is TRBV11-2, the J call TRBJ2-3; 8 nucleotides agree with TRBD2. This CDR3 region has 15 residues. Trimming removed 4 bases from V and 2 bases from J; junction bases left unmatched: 5. From germline, CDR1 is SGHAT and CDR2 FQNNGV.

The V gene is TRBV19, the J gene TRBJ1-5, with 7 bases that match TRBD1. CDR1 is LNHDA, CDR2 SQIVND, per germline (reference sequence). V gave up 4 bases and J gave up 5 bases; unmatched junction bases: 8. This CDR3 has 15 residues. The CDR3 DNA follows: TGTGCCAGTAGTACGAACCGGGACAGTTATCAGCCCCAGCATTTT. The encoded protein is CASSTNRDSYQPQHF.

A single count supports this clone. The chain has TRBV27 and TRBJ1-2, with no clear D. Germline assignment: CDR1 MNHEY and CDR2 SMNVEV (reference sequence). CDR3 length: 15 residues. Trimming stripped 4 bases from V and 3 bases from J, with 15 bases between. The CDR3 is CASSSPDGLDYGYTF. The CDR3 DNA is TGTGCCAGCAGTTCACCGGACGGGCTGGACTATGGCTACACCTTC.

This chain connects TRBV5-1 to TRBJ1-5; possible D gene TRBD1, 5 bases. Deletions cut 2 bases from V and 3 bases from J, with 12 bases between. This CDR3 comprises 15 residues. From germline, CDR1 is SGHRS and CDR2 YFSETQ. DNA of the CDR3: TGCGCCAGCAGCTTTTCCGGGGGTCCCAATCAGCCCCAGCATTTT. This encodes CASSFSGGPNQPQHF.

This chain joins TRBV7-2 and TRBJ2-7; D call uncertain. Trimming removed 3 bases from V and 4 bases from J, with 16 bases in between. Germline CDR1 is SGHTA and CDR2 is FQGNSA. This CDR3 has 15 amino acids. CDR3 protein: CASSFSPRTIYEQYF. CDR3 sequence (DNA): TGTGCCAGCAGCTTTTCCCCTCGAACGATATACGAGCAGTACTTC.